A selection of T cell receptor beta chains follows, all from one sample in a study of Graves' ophthalmopathy and Graves' hyperthyroidism. Via MiXCR, TCRdb re-called the multiplex PCR reads, giving one row per CDR3 protein. Among approximately 700,000 distinct CDR3 sequences listed, about 40% were seen once. The sequenced material came from peripheral blood. The receptors originated from an adult man with Graves' ophthalmopathy. The CDR3 runs from the conserved cysteine through the conserved F or W. The order of the fields is J gene, V gene, D gene, clone size, CDR3 DNA, CDR3 protein. The D gene is left open where the match is weak. Expanded clones get a size class; other rows say once, few or many, or leave the size out.

TRBJ1-2 | TRBV6-4 | NA | NA | TGTGCTAGAGATGACGGAGGGGTCGCCTATGGCTACACCTTC | CARDDGGVAYGYTF
TRBJ1-2 | TRBV5-5 | NA | many | TGTGCCAGCAGCCGGACAAACGGCTACACCTTC | CASSRTNGYTF
TRBJ1-5 | TRBV7-8 | NA | many | TGTGCCAGCAGCTTAGCGCATGGGAGCGGCAATCAGCCCCAGCATTTT | CASSLAHGSGNQPQHF
TRBJ1-5 | TRBV7-2 | NA | few | TGTGCCAGCCGCCAGAGCCTTAATCAGCCCCAGCATTTT | CASRQSLNQPQHF
TRBJ1-1 | TRBV10-2 | TRBD1 | many | TGCGCCAGTCGCGAGGGGGCCGCCACTGAAGCTTTCTTT | CASREGAATEAFF
TRBJ2-7 | TRBV20-1 | NA | NA | TGCAGTGCCACCCCCTTTGCACGAGCCTATTACGAGCAGTACTTC | CSATPFARAYYEQYF
TRBJ1-1 | TRBV29-1 | TRBD1 | NA | TGCAGCGCCTCAGGGGGATGGAACACTGAAGCTTTCTTT | CSASGGWNTEAFF
TRBJ1-1 | TRBV20-1 | NA | many | TGCAGTGTAGAGGGGCCGGATACTGAAGCTTTCTTT | CSVEGPDTEAFF
TRBJ2-5 | TRBV7-8 | NA | NA | TGTGCCAGCAGCGCGGGCAGGTGGAAGAGGCAGCCCCAGTACTTC | CASSAGRWKRQPQYF
TRBJ1-1 | TRBV2 | NA | many | TGTGCCAGCAGTGAAGGCAGCTCGAACACTGAAGCTTTCTTT | CASSEGSSNTEAFF
TRBJ1-4 | TRBV7-2 | TRBD1 | many | TGTGCCAGCAGCAGACAGGGGGCCTTGGAAAAACTGTTTTTT | CASSRQGALEKLFF
TRBJ1-5 | TRBV5-8 | TRBD1 | many | TGTGCCAGCAGCTTGTACGGCAGGGGGGTTCAGCCCCAGCATTTT | CASSLYGRGVQPQHF
TRBJ2-3 | TRBV25-1 | TRBD2 | NA | TGTGCCAGCAGTGACTATGGACTAGCGGGGACAGATACGCAGTATTTT | CASSDYGLAGTDTQYF
TRBJ2-1 | TRBV7-8 | NA | NA | TGTGCCAGCAGCTTCAGGTCAATGGACAATGAGCAGTTCTTC | CASSFRSMDNEQFF
TRBJ2-4 | TRBV7-9 | TRBD2 | NA | TGTGCCAGCAGCTACGGGACTAGCGGTGACATTCAGTACTTC | CASSYGTSGDIQYF
TRBJ2-3 | TRBV20-1 | NA | NA | TGCAGTGCAGTGAACGCTGCAGATACGCAGTATTTT | CSAVNAADTQYF
TRBJ2-7 | TRBV9 | TRBD1 | many | TGTGCCAGCAGCCCGGGGACAGGGAGCACCTACGAGCAGTACTTC | CASSPGTGSTYEQYF
TRBJ2-5 | TRBV7-2 | NA | NA | TGTGCCAGCAGCTTAGGCTCAGGGGTAGGGAGGGGTCAAGAGACCCAGTACTTC | CASSLGSGVGRGQETQYF
TRBJ1-1 | TRBV10-3 | NA | NA | TGTGCCATCAGTGAGTCGTCTGCCGGGGGCACTGAAGCTTTCTTT | CAISESSAGGTEAFF
TRBJ1-2 | TRBV12-3/TRBV12-4 | TRBD1 | NA | TGTGCCAGCAGGACAGGGACAGGGTTTGGCTACACCTTC | CASRTGTGFGYTF
TRBJ1-4 | TRBV10-3 | TRBD1 | many | TGTGCCATCAGTGGAGGGACAGCAGATGAAAAACTGTTTTTT | CAISGGTADEKLFF
TRBJ2-5 | TRBV15 | TRBD2 | many | TGTGCCACCAGCAGCTCTAGCGGTCAACAAGAGACCCAGTACTTC | CATSSSSGQQETQYF
TRBJ2-7 | TRBV9 | NA | many | TGTGCCAGCAGCCCCTCCGGGGACGAGCAGTACTTC | CASSPSGDEQYF
TRBJ1-5 | TRBV6-5 | NA | NA | TGTGCCAGCTCGCGGGGGGTAGGAAGCAATCAGCCCCAGCATTTT | CASSRGVGSNQPQHF
TRBJ1-5 | TRBV7-8 | NA | many | TGTGCCAGCAGCTTAGGTGCGGGGGTGCAGCCCCAGCATTTT | CASSLGAGVQPQHF
TRBJ2-3 | TRBV25-1 | NA | many | TGTGCCAGCAGTGAAGAACCCAGCACAGATACGCAGTATTTT | CASSEEPSTDTQYF
TRBJ2-2 | TRBV9 | TRBD2 | many | TGTGCCAGCAGCCGGGGGTTGGCTAGCGGATACACCGGGGAGCTGTTTTTT | CASSRGLASGYTGELFF
TRBJ2-3 | TRBV7-8 | NA | few | TGTGCCAGCAGGCCCTTGTGGACAGATACGCAGTATTTT | CASRPLWTDTQYF
TRBJ1-4 | TRBV20-1 | TRBD1 | many | TGCAGTGCTCACTCCTGGACAGGAAGCGGAGAAAAACTGTTTTTT | CSAHSWTGSGEKLFF
TRBJ1-1 | TRBV7-9 | NA | NA | TGTGCCAGCAGGCCTGACACAGAGGCCGGGACTGAAGCTTTCTTT | CASRPDTEAGTEAFF
TRBJ1-2 | TRBV25-1 | NA | NA | TGTGCCAGCGTTGAACCCAGACTTAGAAACTATGGCTACACCTTC | CASVEPRLRNYGYTF
TRBJ1-1 | TRBV7-7 | NA | many | TGTGCCAGCAGCCAAACAGCTCACACTGAAGCTTTCTTT | CASSQTAHTEAFF
TRBJ2-2 | TRBV2 | NA | many | TGTGCCAGTAAAACAGGAAATCCCGGGGAGCTGTTTTTT | CASKTGNPGELFF
TRBJ2-7 | TRBV20-1 | TRBD2 | NA | TGCAGTGCTAGCCCGACTAGCGGGGACTCCTACGAGCAGTACTTC | CSASPTSGDSYEQYF
TRBJ2-2 | TRBV10-3 | NA | NA | TGTGCCAGCGGAACGTCAGGGGAGCTGTTTTTT | CASGTSGELFF
TRBJ1-6 | TRBV4-2 | NA | many | TGTGCCAGCAGCCAAGAAGGAAGGGTTGGATCACCCCTCCACTTT | CASSQEGRVGSPLHF
TRBJ1-2 | TRBV20-1 | NA | many | TGCAGTGCTAAACGACCTAACTATGGCTACACCTTC | CSAKRPNYGYTF
TRBJ1-1 | TRBV2 | NA | many | TGTGCCAGCAGTGAAGGGCGGCGGGGATTT | CASSEGRRGF
TRBJ1-2 | TRBV7-3 | NA | many | TGTGCCAGCAGCCTATCTAGGGGGGTTAACTATGGCTACACCTTC | CASSLSRGVNYGYTF
TRBJ2-7 | TRBV19 | TRBD1 | many | TGCGCCAGCAGCACGGGACAGGGCTCCTACGAGCAGTACTTC | CASSTGQGSYEQYF
TRBJ1-4 | TRBV25-1 | NA | NA | TGTGCCAGCAGTTCCATTGGCGGTGACGAAAAACTGTTTTTT | CASSSIGGDEKLFF
TRBJ1-5 | TRBV7-8 | NA | many | TGTGCCAGCAGCTTTTCACGAGAAAGCAATCAGCCCCAGCATTTT | CASSFSRESNQPQHF
TRBJ2-4 | TRBV15 | NA | NA | TGTGCCAGCAGCTTAGCCAGGGGAGACATTCAGTACTTC | CASSLARGDIQYF
TRBJ2-7 | TRBV9 | TRBD1 | few | TGTGCCAGCAGCGTAGGGGACAGGGCGTCCCACTGGGACGAGCAGTACTTC | CASSVGDRASHWDEQYF
TRBJ1-6 | TRBV19 | NA | once | TGTGCCAGTAGTATGTCCCGGAACCGTTCACCTCTCCACTTT | CASSMSRNRSPLHF
TRBJ1-2 | TRBV12-3/TRBV12-4 | TRBD1 | NA | TGTGCCAGCAGTTTAGTGGACAGGGCTAACCTTAACTATGGCTACACCTTC | CASSLVDRANLNYGYTF
TRBJ2-5 | TRBV25-1 | NA | NA | TGTGCCAGCAGCGTTGAAGGACTCATGGAGCTTGGAGAGACCCAGTACTTC | CASSVEGLMELGETQYF
TRBJ1-5 | TRBV20-1 | NA | many | TGCAGTGCTCGTGACCTTCGGACGGCCAGCGATCAGCCCCAGCATTTT | CSARDLRTASDQPQHF
TRBJ2-5 | TRBV5-1 | NA | many | TGTGCCAGCAGCTTCCAAGAGACCCAGTACTTC | CASSFQETQYF
TRBJ2-7 | TRBV7-9 | NA | many | TGTGCCAGCAGCTCAGAGGGCTCCGAGCAGTACTTC | CASSSEGSEQYF
TRBJ2-1 | TRBV2 | NA | NA | TGTGCCAGCAGCCGGGGTGGCAATGAGCAGTTCTTC | CASSRGGNEQFF
TRBJ1-1 | TRBV19 | NA | NA | TGTGCCAGTAGAAACCGGTCAGTACCTAACACTGAAGCTTTCTTT | CASRNRSVPNTEAFF
TRBJ1-4 | TRBV4-1 | NA | NA | TGCGCCAGCAGCCAAGATAGGACGGGGGCGACGTCAACTAATGAAAAACTGTTTTTT | CASSQDRTGATSTNEKLFF
TRBJ2-7 | TRBV19 | NA | once | TGTGCCAGCAGTTCGTCTTACGAGCAGCACTTC | CASSSSYEQHF
TRBJ1-2 | TRBV15 | NA | NA | TGTGCCACCAGCAGAGGAACAGGGCCCTCTAACTATGGCTACACCTTC | CATSRGTGPSNYGYTF
TRBJ1-6 | TRBV4-1 | NA | NA | TGCGCCAGCAGCCAAGGGCGTGGCTGGACAACGGGTTCACCCCTCCACTTT | CASSQGRGWTTGSPLHF
TRBJ2-5 | TRBV29-1 | TRBD1 | many | TGCAGCGTTGAGGTCTTTAGGACAGGGGGCTGGAAGACCCAGTACTTC | CSVEVFRTGGWKTQYF